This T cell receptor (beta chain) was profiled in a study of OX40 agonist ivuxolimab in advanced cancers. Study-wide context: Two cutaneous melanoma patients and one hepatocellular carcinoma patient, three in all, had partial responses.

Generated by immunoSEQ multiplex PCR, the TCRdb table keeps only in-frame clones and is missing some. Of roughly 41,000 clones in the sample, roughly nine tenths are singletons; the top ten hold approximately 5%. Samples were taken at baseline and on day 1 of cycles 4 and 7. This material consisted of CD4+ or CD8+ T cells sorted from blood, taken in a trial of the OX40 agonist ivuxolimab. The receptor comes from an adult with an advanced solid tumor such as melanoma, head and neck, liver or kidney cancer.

The CDR3 loop is CASSKPRKTGSSYEQYV. DNA for the CDR3: TGTGCCAGCAGCAAACCCAGAAAGACAGGGAGCTCCTACGAGCAGTACGTC. The chain links TRBV21-1 to TRBJ2-7; TRBD1, the D gene given by the table, was not confirmed from the DNA. TRBV21-1 is annotated as a pseudogene. The CDR3 sequence is 17 residues long.